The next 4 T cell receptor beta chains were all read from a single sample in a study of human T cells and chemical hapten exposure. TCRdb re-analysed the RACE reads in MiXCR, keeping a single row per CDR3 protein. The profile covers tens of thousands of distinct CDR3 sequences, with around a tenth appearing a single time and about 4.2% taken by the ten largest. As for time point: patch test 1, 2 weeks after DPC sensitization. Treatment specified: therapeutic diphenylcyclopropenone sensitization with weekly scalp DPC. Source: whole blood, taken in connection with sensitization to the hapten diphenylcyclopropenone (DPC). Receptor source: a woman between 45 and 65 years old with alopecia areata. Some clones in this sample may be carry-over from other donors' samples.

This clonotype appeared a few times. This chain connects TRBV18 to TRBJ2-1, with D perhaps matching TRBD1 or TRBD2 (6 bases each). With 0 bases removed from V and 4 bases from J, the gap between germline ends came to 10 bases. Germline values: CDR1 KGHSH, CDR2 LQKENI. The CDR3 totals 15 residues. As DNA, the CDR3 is TGTGCCAGCTCACCACCGGGGGGCGTATACAATGAGCAGTTCTTC. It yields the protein CASSPPGGVYNEQFF.

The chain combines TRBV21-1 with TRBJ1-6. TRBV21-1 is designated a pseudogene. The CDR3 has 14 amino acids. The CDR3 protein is CASSKATRESPLHF. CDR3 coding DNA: TGTGCCAGCAGCAAAGCGACAAGGGAATCACCCCTCCACTTT.

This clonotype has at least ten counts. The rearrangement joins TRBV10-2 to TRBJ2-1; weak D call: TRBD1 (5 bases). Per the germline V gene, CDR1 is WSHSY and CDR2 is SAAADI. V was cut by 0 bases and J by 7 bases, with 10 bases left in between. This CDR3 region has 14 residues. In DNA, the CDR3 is TGCGCCAGCAGTGAGTCCAGGGCCTGGAATGAGCAGTTCTTC. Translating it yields CASSESRAWNEQFF.

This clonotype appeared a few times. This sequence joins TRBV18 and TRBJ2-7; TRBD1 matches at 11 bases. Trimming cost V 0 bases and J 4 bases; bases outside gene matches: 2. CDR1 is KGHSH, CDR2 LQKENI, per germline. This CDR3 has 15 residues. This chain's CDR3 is CASSPPGQGGYEQYF. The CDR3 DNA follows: TGTGCCAGCTCACCACCGGGACAGGGGGGGTACGAGCAGTACTTC.